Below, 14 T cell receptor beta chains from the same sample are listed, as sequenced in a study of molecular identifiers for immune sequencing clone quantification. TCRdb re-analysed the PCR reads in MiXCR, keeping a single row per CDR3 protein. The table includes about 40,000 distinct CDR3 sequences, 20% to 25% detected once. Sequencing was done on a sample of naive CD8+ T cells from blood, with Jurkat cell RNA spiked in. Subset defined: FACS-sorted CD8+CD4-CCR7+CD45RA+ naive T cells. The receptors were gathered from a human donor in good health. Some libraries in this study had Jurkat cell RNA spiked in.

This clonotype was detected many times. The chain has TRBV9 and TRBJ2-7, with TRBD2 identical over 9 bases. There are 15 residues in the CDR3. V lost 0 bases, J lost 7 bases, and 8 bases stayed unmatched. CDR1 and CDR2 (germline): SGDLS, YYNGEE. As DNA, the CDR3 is TGTGCCAGCAGCGTAGCTGGCGGGAGGGCCGCGGAGCAGTACTTC. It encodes CASSVAGGRAAEQYF.

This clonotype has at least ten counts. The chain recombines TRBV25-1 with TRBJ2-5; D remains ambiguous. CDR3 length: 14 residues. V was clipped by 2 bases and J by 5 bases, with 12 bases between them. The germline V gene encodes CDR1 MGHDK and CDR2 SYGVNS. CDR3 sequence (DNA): TGTGCCAGCAGTGAACTCGGGTCCAGGGAGACCCAGTACTTC. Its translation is CASSELGSRETQYF.

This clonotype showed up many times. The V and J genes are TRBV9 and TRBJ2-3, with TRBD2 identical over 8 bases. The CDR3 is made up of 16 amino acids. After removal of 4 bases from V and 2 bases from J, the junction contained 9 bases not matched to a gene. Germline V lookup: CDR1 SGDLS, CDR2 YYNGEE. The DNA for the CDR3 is TGTGCCAGCAGCCCGGGGACTAGTGACGCCACAGATACGCAGTATTTT. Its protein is CASSPGTSDATDTQYF. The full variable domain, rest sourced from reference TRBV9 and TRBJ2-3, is DSGVTQTPKHLITATGQRVTLRCSPRSGDLSVYWYQQSLDQGLQFLIQYYNGEERAKGNILERFSAQQFPDLHSELNLSSLELGDSALYFCASSPGTSDATDTQYFGPGTRLTVL.

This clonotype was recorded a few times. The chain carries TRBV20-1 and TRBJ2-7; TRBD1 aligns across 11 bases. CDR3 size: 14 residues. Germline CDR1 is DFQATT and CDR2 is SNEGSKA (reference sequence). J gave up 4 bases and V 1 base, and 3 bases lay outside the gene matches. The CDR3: CSARGGTGGYEQYF. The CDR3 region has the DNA TGCAGTGCTAGAGGAGGGACAGGGGGATACGAGCAGTACTTC.

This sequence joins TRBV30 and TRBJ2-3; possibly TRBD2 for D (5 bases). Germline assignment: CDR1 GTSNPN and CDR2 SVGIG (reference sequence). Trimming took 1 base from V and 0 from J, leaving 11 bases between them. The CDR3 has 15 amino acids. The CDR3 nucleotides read TGTGCCTGGAGTGGGACTGAGGATAGCACAGATACGCAGTATTTT. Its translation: CAWSGTEDSTDTQYF.

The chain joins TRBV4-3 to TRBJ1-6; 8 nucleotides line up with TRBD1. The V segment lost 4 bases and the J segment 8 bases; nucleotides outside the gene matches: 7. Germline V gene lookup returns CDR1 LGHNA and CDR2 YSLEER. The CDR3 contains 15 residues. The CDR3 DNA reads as TGCGCCAGCAGCCTCAGCAGGGGGCCGGATTCACCCCTCCACTTT. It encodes CASSLSRGPDSPLHF.

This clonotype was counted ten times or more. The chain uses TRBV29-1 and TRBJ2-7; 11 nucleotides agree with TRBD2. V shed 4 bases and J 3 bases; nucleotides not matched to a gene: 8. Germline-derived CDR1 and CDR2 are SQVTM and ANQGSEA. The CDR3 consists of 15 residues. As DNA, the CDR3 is TGCAGCGTTGTTCACCCCGGGACTAGCGGCTACGAGCAGTACTTC. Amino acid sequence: CSVVHPGTSGYEQYF.

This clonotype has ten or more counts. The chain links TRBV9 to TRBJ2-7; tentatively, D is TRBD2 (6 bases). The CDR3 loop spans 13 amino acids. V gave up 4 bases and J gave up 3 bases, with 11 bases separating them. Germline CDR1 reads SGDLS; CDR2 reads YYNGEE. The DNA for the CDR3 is TGTGCCAGCAGCTCGGCTAGCGACTACGAGCAGTACTTC. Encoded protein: CASSSASDYEQYF.

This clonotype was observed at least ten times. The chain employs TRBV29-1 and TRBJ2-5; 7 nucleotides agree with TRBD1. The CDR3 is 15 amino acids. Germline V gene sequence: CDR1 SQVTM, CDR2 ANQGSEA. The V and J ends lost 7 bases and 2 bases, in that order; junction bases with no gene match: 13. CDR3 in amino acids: CSADGTEYYQETQYF. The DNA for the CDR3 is TGCAGCGCGGACGGGACAGAATACTATCAAGAGACCCAGTACTTC.

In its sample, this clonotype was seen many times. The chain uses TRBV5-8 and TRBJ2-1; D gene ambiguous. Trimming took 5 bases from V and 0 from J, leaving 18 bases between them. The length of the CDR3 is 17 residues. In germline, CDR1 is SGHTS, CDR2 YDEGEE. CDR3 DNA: TGTGCCAGCAGTTTTACATTAGGAAGAAGCTCCTACAATGAGCAGTTCTTC. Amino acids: CASSFTLGRSSYNEQFF. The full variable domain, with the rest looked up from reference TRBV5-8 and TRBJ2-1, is EAGVTQSPTHLIKTRGQQATLRCSPISGHTSVYWYQQALGLGLQFLLWYDEGEERNRGNFPPRFSGRQFPNYSSELNVNALELEDSALYLCASSFTLGRSSYNEQFFGPGTRLTVL.

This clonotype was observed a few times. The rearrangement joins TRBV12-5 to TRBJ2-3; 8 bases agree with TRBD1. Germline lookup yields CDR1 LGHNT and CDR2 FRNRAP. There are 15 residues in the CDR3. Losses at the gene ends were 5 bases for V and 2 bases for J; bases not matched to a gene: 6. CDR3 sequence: CASGAPGQATDTQYF. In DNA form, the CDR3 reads TGTGCTAGTGGTGCCCCGGGACAGGCCACAGATACGCAGTATTTT. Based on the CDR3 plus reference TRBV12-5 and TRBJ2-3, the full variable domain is DARVTQTPRHKVTEMGQEVTMRCQPILGHNTVFWYRQTMMQGLELLAYFRNRAPLDDSGMPKDRFSAEMPDATLATLKIQPSEPRDSAVYFCASGAPGQATDTQYFGPGTRLTVL.

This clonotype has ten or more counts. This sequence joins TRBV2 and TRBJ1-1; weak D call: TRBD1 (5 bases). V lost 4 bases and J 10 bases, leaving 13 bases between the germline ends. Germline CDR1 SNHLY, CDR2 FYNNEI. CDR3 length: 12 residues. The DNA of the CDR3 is TGTGCCAGCAGTGCAGAGGGACTTGGAGCTTTCTTT. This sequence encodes CASSAEGLGAFF.

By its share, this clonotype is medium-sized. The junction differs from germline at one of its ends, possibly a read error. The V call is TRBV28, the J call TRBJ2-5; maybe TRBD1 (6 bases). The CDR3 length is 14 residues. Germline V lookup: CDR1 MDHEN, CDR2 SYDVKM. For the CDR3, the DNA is TGTGCCAGCACCCTGACAGGAACCCAAGGGACCCAGTACTTC. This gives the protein CASTLTGTQGTQYF.

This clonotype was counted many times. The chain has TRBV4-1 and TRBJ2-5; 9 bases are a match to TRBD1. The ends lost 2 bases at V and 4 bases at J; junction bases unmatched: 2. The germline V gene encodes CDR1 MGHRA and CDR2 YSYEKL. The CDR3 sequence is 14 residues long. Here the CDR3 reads CASSQRTGAETQYF. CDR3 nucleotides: TGCGCCAGCAGCCAAAGGACAGGGGCAGAGACCCAGTACTTC.